Listed here are 7 T cell receptor beta chains from one sample, sequenced in a study of T cell responses to AZD1222 COVID-19 vaccine. Profiled with immunoSEQ multiplex PCR; TCRdb holds only in-frame clones, not every one. This sample yields some 120,000 clones, of which about 87% are seen a single time; about 4.7% belongs to the top ten. The sample consisted of peripheral blood, taken on day 0 of AZD1222 vaccination. Receptors were obtained from an adult in good health.

This clone was detected only a few times. This chain links TRBV11-3 with TRBJ2-7; 10 nucleotides agree with TRBD1. The V gene's germline CDR1 is SGHNT and CDR2 YENEEA. J lost 2 bases, V lost 4 bases, and 2 bases had no gene match. The CDR3 length is 14 residues. This CDR3 reads CASSSDRGAYEQYF. As DNA, the CDR3 is TGTGCCAGCAGCTCGGACAGGGGGGCCTACGAGCAGTACTTC.

This clone appeared a few times. This chain uses TRBV10-3 with TRBJ2-1; 7 nucleotides agree with TRBD2. The J segment lost 2 bases and the V segment lost 2 bases, leaving 0 bases of the junction unmatched. Germline assignment: CDR1 ENHRY and CDR2 SYGVKD. The CDR3 length is 14 residues. CDR3 sequence reads: CAISERGAYNEQFF. CDR3 bases: TGTGCCATCAGTGAGCGGGGGGCCTACAATGAGCAGTTCTTC.

Here the CDR3 DNA reads TGTGCCAGCAACCCCGAACAGACCAACTATGGCTACACCTTC. Translation: CASNPEQTNYGYTF. The chain recombines TRBV28 with TRBJ1-2; D not certain. This CDR3 spans 14 amino acids. V dropped 7 bases and J dropped 2 bases, with 14 bases sitting between them. The germline gives CDR1 MDHEN, CDR2 SYDVKM.

The chain recombines TRBV4-2 with TRBJ2-7; 7 bases map to TRBD2. CDR1 is LGHNA, CDR2 YNFKEQ, per germline. The CDR3 loop spans 16 amino acids. J was trimmed by 3 bases and V by 0 bases; bases with no gene match: 8. The CDR3 here is CASSQDRSGTYYEQYF. CDR3 DNA: TGTGCCAGCAGCCAAGATAGGAGCGGGACCTACTACGAGCAGTACTTC.

This clone appeared once. This sequence joins TRBV2 and TRBJ2-3; D is possibly TRBD2 (5 bases). The CDR3 consists of 15 residues. From germline, CDR1 is SNHLY and CDR2 FYNNEI. V lost 7 bases and J 2 bases, leaving 16 bases between the germline ends. CDR3 in DNA: TGTGCCAGCATCCCTGACTACTCAAACACAGATACGCAGTATTTT. This translates into CASIPDYSNTDTQYF.

The V and J genes are TRBV6-1 and TRBJ1-1; TRBD1 matches 7 bases. Germline V gene sequence: CDR1 MNHNS, CDR2 SASEGT. CDR3 length equals 16 residues. V was clipped by 2 bases and J by 6 bases; unmatched bases: 12. Here the CDR3 DNA reads TGTGCCAGCAGTGAAATTGGGTTAGGGGGCTCATCTGAAGCTTTCTTT. The encoded protein is CASSEIGLGGSSEAFF.

This clone was seen once. This chain connects TRBV27 to TRBJ1-4; tentatively, D is TRBD1 (5 bases). This CDR3 has 14 amino acids. The germline V and J ends were trimmed by 3 bases and 3 bases, with 8 bases remaining between them. CDR1 is MNHEY and CDR2 is SMNVEV in the germline V gene (reference sequence). In DNA form, the CDR3 reads TGTGCCAGCAGTTTGACAGAGGCTAATGAAAAACTGTTTTTT. It codes for CASSLTEANEKLFF.